What follows describes a single T cell receptor (beta chain). The CDR3 spans 14 residues. CDR1 is PRHDT, CDR2 FYEKMQ, per germline (reference sequence). V lost 5 bases, J lost 7 bases, and 11 bases stayed unmatched. Preparation of the TCRbeta library involved a method that used unique molecular identifiers. TCRdb passed the PCR reads through MiXCR, listing each CDR3 protein once. The data contain roughly 400,000 distinct CDR3 sequences, around 21% of them singletons. This entry comes from a study of T-cell reconstitution after alpha-beta-depleted transplantation in children. The rearrangement uses TRBV13 and TRBJ2-7, with 7 bases lining up with TRBD1. The TCR was taken from a human donor who donated a stem cell graft to a child with acute myeloid leukemia. Sequences were derived from PBMCs from the stem cell graft donor, sampled from the stem cell graft. The CDR3 loop is CASSLTQGVGEQYF. The CDR3 DNA reads as TGTGCCAGCAGCCTCACCCAGGGGGTGGGGGAGCAGTACTTC.